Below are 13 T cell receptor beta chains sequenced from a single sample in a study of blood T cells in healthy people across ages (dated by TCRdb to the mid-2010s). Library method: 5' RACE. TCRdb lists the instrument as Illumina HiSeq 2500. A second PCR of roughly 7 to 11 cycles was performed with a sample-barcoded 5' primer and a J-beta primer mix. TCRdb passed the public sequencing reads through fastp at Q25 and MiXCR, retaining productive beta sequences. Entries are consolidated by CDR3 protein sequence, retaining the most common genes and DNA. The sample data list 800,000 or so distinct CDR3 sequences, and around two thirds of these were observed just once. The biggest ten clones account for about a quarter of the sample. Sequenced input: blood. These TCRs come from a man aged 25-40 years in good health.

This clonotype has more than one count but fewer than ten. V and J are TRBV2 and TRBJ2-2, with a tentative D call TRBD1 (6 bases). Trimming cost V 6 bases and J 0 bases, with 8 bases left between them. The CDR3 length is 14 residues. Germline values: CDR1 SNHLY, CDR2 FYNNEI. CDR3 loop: CASRYRANTGELFF. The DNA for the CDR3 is TGTGCCAGCAGGTACAGGGCGAACACCGGGGAGCTGTTTTTT.

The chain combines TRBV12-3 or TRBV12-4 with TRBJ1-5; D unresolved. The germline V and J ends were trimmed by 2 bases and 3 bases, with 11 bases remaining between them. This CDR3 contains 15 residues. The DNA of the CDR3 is TGTGCCAGCAGTTTATTGGGGAGGAACAATCAGCCCCAGCATTTT. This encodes CASSLLGRNNQPQHF.

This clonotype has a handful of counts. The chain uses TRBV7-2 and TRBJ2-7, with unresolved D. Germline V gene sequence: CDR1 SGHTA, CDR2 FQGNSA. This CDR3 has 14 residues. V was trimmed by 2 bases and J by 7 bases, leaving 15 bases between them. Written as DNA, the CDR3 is TGTGCCAGCAGCTTAAACAGAATCCTGGGAGAGCAGTACTTC. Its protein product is CASSLNRILGEQYF.

The CDR3 protein is CASSPGQLGNTIYF. The DNA of the CDR3 is TGCGCCAGCAGCCCGGGACAGCTGGGAAACACCATATATTTT. The rearrangement joins TRBV5-1 to TRBJ1-3, with 7 bases fitting TRBD1. CDR3 length: 14 residues. Trimming at V came to 4 bases and at J to 4 bases, leaving 5 bases not matched to a gene. Germline lookup yields CDR1 SGHRS and CDR2 YFSETQ.

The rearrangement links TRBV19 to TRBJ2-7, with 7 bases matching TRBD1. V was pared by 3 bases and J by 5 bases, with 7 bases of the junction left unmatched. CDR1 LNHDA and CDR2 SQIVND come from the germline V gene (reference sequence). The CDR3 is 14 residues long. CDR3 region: CASSIDRALDEQYF. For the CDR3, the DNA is TGTGCCAGTAGTATTGACAGGGCCCTGGACGAGCAGTACTTC. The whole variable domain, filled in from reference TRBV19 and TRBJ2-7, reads DGGITQSPKYLFRKEGQNVTLSCEQNLNHDAMYWYRQDPGQGLRLIYYSQIVNDFQKGDIAEGYSVSREKKESFPLTVTSAQKNPTAFYLCASSIDRALDEQYFGPGTRLTVT.

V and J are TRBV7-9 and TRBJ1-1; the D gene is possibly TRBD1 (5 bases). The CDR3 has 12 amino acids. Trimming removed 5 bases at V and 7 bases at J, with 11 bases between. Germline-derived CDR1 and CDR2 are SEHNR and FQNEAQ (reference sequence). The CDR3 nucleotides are TGTGCCAGCAGCCTGGGGCAGAGTGAAGCTTTCTTT. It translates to CASSLGQSEAFF. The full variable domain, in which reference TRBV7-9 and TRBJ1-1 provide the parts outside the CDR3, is DTGVSQNPRHKITKRGQNVTFRCDPISEHNRLYWYRQTLGQGPEFLTYFQNEAQLEKSRLLSDRFSAERPKGSFSTLEIQRTEQGDSAMYLCASSLGQSEAFFGQGTRLTVV.

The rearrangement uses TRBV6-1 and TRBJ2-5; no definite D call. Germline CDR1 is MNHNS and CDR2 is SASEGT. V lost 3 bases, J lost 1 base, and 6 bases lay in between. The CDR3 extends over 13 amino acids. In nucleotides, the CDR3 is TGTGCCAGCAGTGACAGACTCCAAGAGACCCAGTACTTC. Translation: CASSDRLQETQYF.

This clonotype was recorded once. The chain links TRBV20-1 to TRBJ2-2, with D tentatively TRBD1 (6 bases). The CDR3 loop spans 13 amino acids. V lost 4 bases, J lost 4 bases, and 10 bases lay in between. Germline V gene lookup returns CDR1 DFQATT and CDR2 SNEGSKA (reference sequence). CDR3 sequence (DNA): TGCAGTGCTACACAGGGCTCCACCGGGGAGCTGTTTTTT. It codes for CSATQGSTGELFF.

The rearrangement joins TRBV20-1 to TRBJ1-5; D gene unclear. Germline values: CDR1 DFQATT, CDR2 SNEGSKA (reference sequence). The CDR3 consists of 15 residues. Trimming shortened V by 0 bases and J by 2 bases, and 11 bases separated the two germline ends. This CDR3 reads CSARDEGWGNQPQHF. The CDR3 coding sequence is TGCAGTGCTAGAGATGAAGGGTGGGGCAATCAGCCCCAGCATTTT.

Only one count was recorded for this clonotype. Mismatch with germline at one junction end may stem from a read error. Here the CDR3 reads CSARSHLSSGQGSVYGYTF. CDR3 DNA sequence: TGCAGTGCTAGATCCCATCTCTCGTCGGGACAGGGATCGGTCTATGGTTACACCTTC. The gene calls are TRBV20-1 and TRBJ1-2; TRBD1 agrees at 9 bases. The CDR3 is 19 amino acids. Germline V lookup: CDR1 DFQATT, CDR2 SNEGSKA (reference sequence).

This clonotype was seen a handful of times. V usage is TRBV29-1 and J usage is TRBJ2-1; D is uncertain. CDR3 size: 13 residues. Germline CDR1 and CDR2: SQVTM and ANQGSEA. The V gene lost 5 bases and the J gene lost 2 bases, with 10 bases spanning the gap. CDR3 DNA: TGCAGCGTTCCAGTGATAACCTACAATGAGCAGTTCTTC. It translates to CSVPVITYNEQFF.

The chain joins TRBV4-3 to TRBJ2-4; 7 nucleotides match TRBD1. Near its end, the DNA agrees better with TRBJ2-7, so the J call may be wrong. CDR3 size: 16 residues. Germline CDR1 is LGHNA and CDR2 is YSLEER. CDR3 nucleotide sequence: TGCGCCAGCAGCCCTAAGGACGAGACAGGGTTGGACGAGCAGTACTTC. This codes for CASSPKDETGLDEQYF.

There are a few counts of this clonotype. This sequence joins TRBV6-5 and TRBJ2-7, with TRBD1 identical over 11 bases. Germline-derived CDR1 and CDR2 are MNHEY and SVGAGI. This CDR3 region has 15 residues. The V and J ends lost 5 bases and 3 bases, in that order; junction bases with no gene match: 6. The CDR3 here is CASSAGQGVIYEQYF. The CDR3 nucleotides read TGTGCCAGCAGTGCGGGACAGGGGGTAATCTACGAGCAGTACTTC.